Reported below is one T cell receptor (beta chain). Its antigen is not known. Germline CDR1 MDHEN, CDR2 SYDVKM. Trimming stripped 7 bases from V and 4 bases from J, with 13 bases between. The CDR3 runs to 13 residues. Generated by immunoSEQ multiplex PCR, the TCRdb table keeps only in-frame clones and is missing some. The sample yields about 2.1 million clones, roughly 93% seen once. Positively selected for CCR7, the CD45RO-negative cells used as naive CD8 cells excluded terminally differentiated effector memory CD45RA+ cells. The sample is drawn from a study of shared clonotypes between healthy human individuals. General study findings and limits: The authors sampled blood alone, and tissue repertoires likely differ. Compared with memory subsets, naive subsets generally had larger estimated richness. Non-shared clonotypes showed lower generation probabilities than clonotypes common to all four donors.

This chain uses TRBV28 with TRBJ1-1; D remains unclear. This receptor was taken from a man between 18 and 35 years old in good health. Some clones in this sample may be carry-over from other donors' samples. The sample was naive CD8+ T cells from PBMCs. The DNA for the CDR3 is TGTGCCAGCAAGGCCCACTGGGGCACTGAAGCTTTCTTT. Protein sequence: CASKAHWGTEAFF. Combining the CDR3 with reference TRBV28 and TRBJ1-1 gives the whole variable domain DVKVTQSSRYLVKRTGEKVFLECVQDMDHENMFWYRQDPGLGLRLIYFSYDVKMKEKGDIPEGYSVSREKKERFSLILESASTNQTSMYLCASKAHWGTEAFFGQGTRLTVV.